This TCR beta chain emerged from a study of ipilimumab plus nivolumab after autologous stem cell transplantation. V lost 3 bases and J lost 4, with 12 bases in between. This CDR3 is 14 amino acids long. The germline gives CDR1 SGHRS, CDR2 YFSETQ. Assay: immunoSEQ multiplex PCR; the TCRdb copy retains only in-frame clones and omits some. Of tens of thousands of clones listed, 86% are singletons. Checkpoint therapy with ipilimumab 1 mg/kg began 14 to 28 days after transplant. Dosing: nivolumab 3 mg/kg IV, weeks 1, 4, 7, 10, then every two weeks to week 26. The source of this sequence is a male donor with diffuse large B-cell lymphoma. V gene TRBV5-1 combines with J gene TRBJ2-3; the D gene is possibly TRBD1 (6 bases). The sample consisted of PBMCs, taken in a trial of ipilimumab plus nivolumab as post-transplant consolidation. CDR3 region: CASSSSGQSDTQYF. CDR3 in DNA: TGCGCCAGCAGCTCGTCGGGACAATCAGATACGCAGTATTTT. Full variable domain (outside the CDR3, taken from reference TRBV5-1 and TRBJ2-3): KAGVTQTPRYLIKTRGQQVTLSCSPISGHRSVSWYQQTPGQGLQFLFEYFSETQRNKGNFPGRFSGRQFSNSRSEMNVSTLELGDSALYLCASSSSGQSDTQYFGPGTRLTVL.